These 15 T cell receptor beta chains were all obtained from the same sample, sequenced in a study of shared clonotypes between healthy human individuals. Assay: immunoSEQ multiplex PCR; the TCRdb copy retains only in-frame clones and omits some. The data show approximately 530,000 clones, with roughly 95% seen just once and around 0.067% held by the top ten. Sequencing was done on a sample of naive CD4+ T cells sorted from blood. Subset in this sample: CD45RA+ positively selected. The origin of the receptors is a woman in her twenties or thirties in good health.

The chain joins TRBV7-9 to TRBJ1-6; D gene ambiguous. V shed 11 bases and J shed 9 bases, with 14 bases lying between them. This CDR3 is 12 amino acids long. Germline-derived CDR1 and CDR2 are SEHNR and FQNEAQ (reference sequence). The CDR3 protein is CALAPSSSPLHF. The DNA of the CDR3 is TGTGCCCTCGCCCCTAGTTCTTCACCCCTCCACTTT. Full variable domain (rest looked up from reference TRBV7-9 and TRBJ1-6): DTGVSQNPRHKITKRGQNVTFRCDPISEHNRLYWYRQTLGQGPEFLTYFQNEAQLEKSRLLSDRFSAERPKGSFSTLEIQRTEQGDSAMYLCALAPSSSPLHFGNGTRLTVT.

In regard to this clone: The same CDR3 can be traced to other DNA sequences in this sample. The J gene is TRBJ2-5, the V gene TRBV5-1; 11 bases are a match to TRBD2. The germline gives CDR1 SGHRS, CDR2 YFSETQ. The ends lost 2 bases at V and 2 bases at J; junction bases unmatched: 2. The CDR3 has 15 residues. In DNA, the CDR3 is TGCGCCAGCAGCTTCGGGACTAGCGGACAAGAGACCCAGTACTTC. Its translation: CASSFGTSGQETQYF.

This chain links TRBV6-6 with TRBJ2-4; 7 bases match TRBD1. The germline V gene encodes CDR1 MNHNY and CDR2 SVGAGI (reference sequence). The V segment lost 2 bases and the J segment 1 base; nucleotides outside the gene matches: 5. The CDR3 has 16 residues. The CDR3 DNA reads TGTGCCAGCAGTTACCCCGGGGACAGCGCCAAAAACATTCAGTACTTC. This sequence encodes CASSYPGDSAKNIQYF.

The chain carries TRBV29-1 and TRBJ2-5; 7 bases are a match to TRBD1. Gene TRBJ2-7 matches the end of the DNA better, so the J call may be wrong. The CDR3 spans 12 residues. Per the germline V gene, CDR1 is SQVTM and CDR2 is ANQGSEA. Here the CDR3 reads CSVDTGVYEQYF. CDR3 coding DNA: TGCAGCGTTGATACAGGGGTCTACGAGCAGTACTTC.

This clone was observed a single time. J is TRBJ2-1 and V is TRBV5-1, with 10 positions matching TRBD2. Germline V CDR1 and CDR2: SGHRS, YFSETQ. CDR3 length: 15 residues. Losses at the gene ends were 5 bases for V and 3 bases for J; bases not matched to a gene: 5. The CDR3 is CASRPSGGIYNEQFF. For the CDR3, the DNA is TGCGCCAGCAGGCCTAGCGGGGGTATCTACAATGAGCAGTTCTTC.

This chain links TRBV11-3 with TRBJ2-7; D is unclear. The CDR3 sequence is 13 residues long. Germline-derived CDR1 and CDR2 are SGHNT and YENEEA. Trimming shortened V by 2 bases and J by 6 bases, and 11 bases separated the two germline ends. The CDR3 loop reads CASSLMGLGEQYF. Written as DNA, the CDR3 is TGTGCCAGCAGCTTAATGGGGTTGGGCGAGCAGTACTTC.

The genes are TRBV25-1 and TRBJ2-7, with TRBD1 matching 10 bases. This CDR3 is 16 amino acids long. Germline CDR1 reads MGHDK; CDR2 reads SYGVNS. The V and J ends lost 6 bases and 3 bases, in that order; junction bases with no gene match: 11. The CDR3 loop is CASSRPGGQGYYEQYF. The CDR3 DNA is TGTGCCAGCAGCCGTCCCGGGGGACAGGGGTACTACGAGCAGTACTTC.

CDR3 region: CASSFGLHEQYF. In DNA, the CDR3 is TGTGCCAGCAGCTTCGGTCTCCACGAGCAGTACTTC. The chain employs TRBV11-2 and TRBJ2-7; D gene ambiguous. Between the trimmed V and J ends, which lost 3 bases and 5 bases, there was a span of 8 bases. The germline V gene has CDR1 SGHAT and CDR2 FQNNGV. This CDR3 has 12 amino acids.

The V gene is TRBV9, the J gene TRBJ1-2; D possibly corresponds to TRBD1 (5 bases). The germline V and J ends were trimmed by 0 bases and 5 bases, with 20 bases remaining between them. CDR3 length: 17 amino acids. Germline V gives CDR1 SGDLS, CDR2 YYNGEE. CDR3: CASSVEEGRGPDYGYTF. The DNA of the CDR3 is TGTGCCAGCAGCGTAGAAGAAGGTCGGGGACCAGATTATGGCTACACCTTC.

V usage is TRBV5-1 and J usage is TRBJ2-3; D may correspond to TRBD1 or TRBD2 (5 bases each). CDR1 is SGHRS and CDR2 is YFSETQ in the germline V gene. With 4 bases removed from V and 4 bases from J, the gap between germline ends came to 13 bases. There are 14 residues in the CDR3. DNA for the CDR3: TGCGCCAGCAGCCCGGGACGCGAAGCAGATACGCAGTATTTT. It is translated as CASSPGREADTQYF.

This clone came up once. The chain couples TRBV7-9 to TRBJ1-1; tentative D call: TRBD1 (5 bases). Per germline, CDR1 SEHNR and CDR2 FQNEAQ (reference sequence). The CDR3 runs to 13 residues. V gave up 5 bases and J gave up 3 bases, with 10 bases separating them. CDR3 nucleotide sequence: TGTGCCAGCAGCCGGGAGGGGCACACTGAAGCTTTCTTT. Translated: CASSREGHTEAFF.

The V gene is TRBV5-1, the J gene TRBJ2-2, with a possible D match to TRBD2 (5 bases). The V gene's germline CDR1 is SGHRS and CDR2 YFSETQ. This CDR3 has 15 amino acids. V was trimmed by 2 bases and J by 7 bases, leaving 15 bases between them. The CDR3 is CASSLGRTLHGELFF. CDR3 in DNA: TGCGCCAGCAGCTTAGGCCGGACTCTGCACGGGGAGCTGTTTTTT.

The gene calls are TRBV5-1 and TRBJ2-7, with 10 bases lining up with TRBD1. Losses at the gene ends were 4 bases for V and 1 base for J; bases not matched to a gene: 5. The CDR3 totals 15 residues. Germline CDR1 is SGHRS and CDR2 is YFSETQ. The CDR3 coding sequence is TGCGCCAGCAGCAAGGGGACAGGGGTTTCCTACGAGCAGTACTTC. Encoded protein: CASSKGTGVSYEQYF.

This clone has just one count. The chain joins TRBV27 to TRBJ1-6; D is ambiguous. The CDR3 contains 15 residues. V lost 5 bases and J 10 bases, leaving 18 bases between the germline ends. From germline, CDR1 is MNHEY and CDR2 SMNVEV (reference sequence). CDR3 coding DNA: TGTGCCAGCAGTCCCACTTGGACTGTGGTCTCACCCCTCCACTTT. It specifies CASSPTWTVVSPLHF.

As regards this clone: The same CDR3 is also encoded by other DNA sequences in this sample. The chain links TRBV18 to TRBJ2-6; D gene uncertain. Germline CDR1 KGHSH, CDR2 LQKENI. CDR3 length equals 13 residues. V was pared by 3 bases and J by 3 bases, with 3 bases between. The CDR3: CASSPGGANVLTF. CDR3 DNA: TGTGCCAGCTCACCCGGTGGGGCCAACGTCCTGACTTTC.